This T cell receptor beta chain was identified in a study of blood T cells in healthy people across ages. The second PCR ran about 6 to 12 cycles with a sample-barcoded 5' primer and J-beta primers. TCRdb re-analysed the 5' RACE reads in MiXCR, keeping a single row per CDR3 protein. The repertoire holds around 650,000 distinct CDR3 sequences, with roughly 41% as singletons. About this clonotype itself: This may stem from a read error, because a much larger clone lies one nucleotide away.

CDR1 is MNHEY and CDR2 is SVGEGT in the germline V gene. Trimming removed 6 bases from V and 2 bases from J; junction bases left unmatched: 14. CDR3 size: 19 residues. The material sequenced was blood. This clonotype was obtained from an elderly man in good health. The chain has TRBV6-2 or TRBV6-3 and TRBJ2-1; TRBD2 matches at 12 bases. The CDR3 protein is CASRRTASGGALTYNEQFF. CDR3 sequence (DNA): TGTGCCAGCAGACGAACAGCTAGCGGGGGGGCCTTAACCTACAATGAGCAGTTCTTC.